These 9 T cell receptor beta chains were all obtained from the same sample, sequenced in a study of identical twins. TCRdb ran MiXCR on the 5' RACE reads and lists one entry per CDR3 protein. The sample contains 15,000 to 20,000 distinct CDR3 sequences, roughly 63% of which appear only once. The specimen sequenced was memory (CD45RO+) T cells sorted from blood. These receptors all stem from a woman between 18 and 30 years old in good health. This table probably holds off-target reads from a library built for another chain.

CDR3 protein: CASSPKRSTDTQYF. CDR3 coding DNA: TGTGCCAGCAGCCCGAAACGGAGCACAGATACGCAGTATTTT. The chain combines TRBV7-6 with TRBJ2-3; D remains ambiguous. Germline V CDR1 and CDR2: SGHVS, FNYEAQ. V lost 5 bases, J lost 0 bases, and 9 bases lay in between. This CDR3 comprises 14 residues.

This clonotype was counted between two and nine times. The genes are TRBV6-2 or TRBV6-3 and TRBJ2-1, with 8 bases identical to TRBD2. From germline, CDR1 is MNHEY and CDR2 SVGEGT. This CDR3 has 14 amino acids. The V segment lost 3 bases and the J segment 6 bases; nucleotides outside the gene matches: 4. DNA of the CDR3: TGTGCCAGCAGTTATGCCGGGAGGGCCAATGAGCAGTTCTTC. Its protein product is CASSYAGRANEQFF.

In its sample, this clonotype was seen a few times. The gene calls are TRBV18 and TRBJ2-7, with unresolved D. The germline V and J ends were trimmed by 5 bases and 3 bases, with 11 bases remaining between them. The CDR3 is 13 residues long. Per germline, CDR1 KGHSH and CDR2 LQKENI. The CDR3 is CASSAVIRYEQYF. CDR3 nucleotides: TGTGCCAGCTCAGCGGTCATACGCTACGAGCAGTACTTC.

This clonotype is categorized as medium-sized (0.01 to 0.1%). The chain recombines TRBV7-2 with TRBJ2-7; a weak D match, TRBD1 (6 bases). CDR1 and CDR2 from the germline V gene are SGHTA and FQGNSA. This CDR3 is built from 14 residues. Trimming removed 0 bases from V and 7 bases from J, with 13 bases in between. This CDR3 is CASSLAGAMGEQYF. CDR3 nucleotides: TGTGCCAGCAGCTTAGCGGGGGCTATGGGTGAGCAGTACTTC. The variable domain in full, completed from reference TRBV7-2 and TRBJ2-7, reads GAGVSQSPSNKVTEKGKDVELRCDPISGHTALYWYRQSLGQGLEFLIYFQGNSAPDKSGLPSDRFSAERTGGSVSTLTIQRTQQEDSAVYLCASSLAGAMGEQYFGPGTRLTVT.

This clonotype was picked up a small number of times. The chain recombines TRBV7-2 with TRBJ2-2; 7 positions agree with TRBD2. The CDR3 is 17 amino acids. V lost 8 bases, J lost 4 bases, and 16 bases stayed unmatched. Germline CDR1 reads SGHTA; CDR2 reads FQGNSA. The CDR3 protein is CASAERASGDGTGELFF. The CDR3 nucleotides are TGTGCCAGCGCAGAGCGGGCTAGCGGAGACGGCACCGGGGAGCTGTTTTTT.

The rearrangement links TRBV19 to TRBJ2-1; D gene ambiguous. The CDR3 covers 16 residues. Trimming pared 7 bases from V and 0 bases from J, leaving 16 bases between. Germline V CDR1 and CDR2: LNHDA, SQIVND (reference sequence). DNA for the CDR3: TGTGCCAGTACTGAACAGCCCATGAGCTCCTACAATGAGCAGTTCTTC. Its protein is CASTEQPMSSYNEQFF.

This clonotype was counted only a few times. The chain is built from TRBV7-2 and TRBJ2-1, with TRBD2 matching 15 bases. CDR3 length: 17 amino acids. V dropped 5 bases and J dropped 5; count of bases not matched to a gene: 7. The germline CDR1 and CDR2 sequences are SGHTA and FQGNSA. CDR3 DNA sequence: TGTGCCAGCAGCATGGGACTAGCGGGAGGAGGAAACAATGAGCAGTTCTTC. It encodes CASSMGLAGGGNNEQFF.

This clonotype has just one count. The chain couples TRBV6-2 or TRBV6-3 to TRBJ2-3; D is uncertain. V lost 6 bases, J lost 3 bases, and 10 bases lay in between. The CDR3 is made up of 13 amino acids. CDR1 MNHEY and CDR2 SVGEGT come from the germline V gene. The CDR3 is CASRQTATDTQYF. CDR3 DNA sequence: TGTGCCAGCAGGCAGACTGCTACAGATACGCAGTATTTT.

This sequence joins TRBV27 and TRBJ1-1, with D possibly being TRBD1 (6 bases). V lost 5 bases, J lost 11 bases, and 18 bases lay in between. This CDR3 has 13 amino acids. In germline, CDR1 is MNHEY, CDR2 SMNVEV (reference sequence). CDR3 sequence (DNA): TGTGCCAGCAGTCCGTGGGTAGACAGGAGTGCTTTCTTT. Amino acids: CASSPWVDRSAFF.